The 22 T cell receptor beta chains below come from one sample, sequenced in a study of blood T cell repertoires in COVID-19. Profiling relied on immunoSEQ multiplex PCR, and the TCRdb table lists in-frame clones only, not all of them. This sample has 90,000 to 110,000 clones; over 75% occur once, and the top ten carry around 4.3%. The source material was peripheral blood. Every receptor here comes from a man between 50 and 59 years old with acute or convalescent COVID-19.

This clone was detected a few times. The chain combines TRBV6-2 or TRBV6-3 with TRBJ1-5; the match to TRBD1 covers 7 bases. The ends lost 5 bases at V and 4 bases at J; junction bases unmatched: 5. Germline CDR1 MNHEY, CDR2 SVGEGT. The CDR3 has 14 amino acids. The CDR3 protein is CASSQRDRNQPQHF. CDR3 coding DNA: TGTGCCAGCAGTCAGAGGGACAGAAATCAGCCCCAGCATTTT.

The rearrangement links TRBV19 to TRBJ1-1; D gene uncertain. V was clipped by 7 bases and J by 0 bases, with 9 bases between them. The CDR3 is 13 amino acids. Germline-derived CDR1 and CDR2 are LNHDA and SQIVND (reference sequence). CDR3 sequence: CASINTLNTEAFF. CDR3 DNA: TGTGCCAGTATCAACACCTTGAACACTGAAGCTTTCTTT.

The chain is built from TRBV7-9 and TRBJ1-3; TRBD1 might be the D (5 bases). This CDR3 has 14 amino acids. Per the germline V gene, CDR1 is SEHNR and CDR2 is FQNEAQ (reference sequence). V lost 5 bases and J 2 bases, leaving 10 bases between the germline ends. The CDR3 sequence: CASSPGATGNTIYF. In DNA, the CDR3 is TGTGCCAGCAGCCCTGGGGCGACTGGAAACACCATATATTTT.

This chain connects TRBV5-4 to TRBJ1-1; 8 bases match TRBD1. CDR1 is SGHNT and CDR2 is YYREEE in the germline V gene (reference sequence). The CDR3 length is 14 residues. V trimming: 6 bases; J trimming: 1 base; junction bases outside the gene matches: 5. The CDR3 nucleotides are TGTGCCAGCATCAAAGACAGGGGGAACACTGAAGCTTTCTTT. Translated: CASIKDRGNTEAFF.

The V call is TRBV19, the J call TRBJ2-3; D perhaps matches TRBD1 (6 bases). This CDR3 comprises 14 residues. Per germline, CDR1 LNHDA and CDR2 SQIVND (reference sequence). V was shortened by 5 bases and J by 2 bases, with 11 bases between the two germline ends. CDR3 DNA sequence: TGTGCCAGTAGTGCCAGGACAGCCACAGATACGCAGTATTTT. It is translated as CASSARTATDTQYF.

The CDR3 sequence is CASSQASGVTGEQYF. CDR3 bases: TGTGCCAGCAGTCAGGCGTCAGGGGTAACCGGCGAGCAGTACTTC. This sequence joins TRBV7-8 and TRBJ2-7; D perhaps matches TRBD1 (6 bases). Trimming removed 6 bases at V and 6 bases at J, with 21 bases between. Germline lookup yields CDR1 SGHVS and CDR2 FQNEAQ. The CDR3 has 15 residues.

This chain uses TRBV2 with TRBJ1-2; 9 bases are a match to TRBD1. This CDR3 comprises 15 residues. Trimming took 3 bases from V and 2 from J; bases not matched to a gene: 4. CDR1 SNHLY and CDR2 FYNNEI come from the germline V gene. Here the CDR3 DNA reads TGTGCCAGCAGTGACGTACAGGGGGCCAACTATGGCTACACCTTC. This encodes CASSDVQGANYGYTF.

This chain links TRBV7-9 with TRBJ1-1, with 8 bases that match TRBD1. The ends lost 3 bases at V and 0 bases at J; junction bases unmatched: 3. This CDR3 has 15 amino acids. Germline V gene sequence: CDR1 SEHNR, CDR2 FQNEAQ (reference sequence). CDR3: CASSLDRALNTEAFF. CDR3 in DNA: TGTGCCAGCAGCTTGGACAGGGCCTTGAACACTGAAGCTTTCTTT.

This chain uses TRBV28 with TRBJ2-5, with 9 bases identical to TRBD1. The junction had 1 base not matched to a gene; V was cut back by 6 bases and J by 2 bases. In germline, CDR1 is MDHEN, CDR2 SYDVKM. The length of the CDR3 is 13 residues. CDR3 sequence: CASRGQGQETQYF. In DNA form, the CDR3 reads TGTGCCAGCAGGGGACAGGGTCAAGAGACCCAGTACTTC.

This clone was detected only once. The junction departs from the called germline gene at one end, perhaps through a read error. The rearrangement uses TRBV7-7 and TRBJ2-1, with 9 bases aligning to TRBD2. CDR1 is SSHAT, CDR2 FNYEAQ, per germline (reference sequence). The CDR3 consists of 15 residues. CDR3 sequence reads: CASSFGSGGLNEQFF. The CDR3 nucleotides read TGTGCTAGCAGCTTTGGCAGCGGGGGGTTAAATGAGCAGTTCTTC.

Only a few counts were recorded for this clone. The CDR3, as DNA: TGTGCCAGTAGTATCGCCGGACAGGGCAACTATGGCTACACCTTC. It codes for CASSIAGQGNYGYTF. The rearrangement uses TRBV19 and TRBJ1-2, with 8 nucleotides matching TRBD1. V was clipped by 3 bases and J by 2 bases; unmatched bases: 5. Germline CDR1 and CDR2: LNHDA and SQIVND (reference sequence). There are 15 residues in the CDR3. Complete variable domain (other parts from reference TRBV19 and TRBJ1-2): DGGITQSPKYLFRKEGQNVTLSCEQNLNHDAMYWYRQDPGQGLRLIYYSQIVNDFQKGDIAEGYSVSREKKESFPLTVTSAQKNPTAFYLCASSIAGQGNYGYTFGSGTRLTVV.

The CDR3 spells CASSLLGAAFYGYTF. Written as DNA, the CDR3 is TGTGCCAGCAGTTTATTAGGGGCAGCCTTCTATGGCTACACCTTC. The chain employs TRBV28 and TRBJ1-2; D might be TRBD1 (5 bases). Per the germline V gene, CDR1 is MDHEN and CDR2 is SYDVKM. The CDR3 extends over 15 amino acids. Deletions cut 1 base from V and 4 bases from J, with 13 bases between.

This chain joins TRBV18 and TRBJ1-2; D might be TRBD1 (5 bases). The V end lost 0 bases, the J end lost 3 bases, and 11 bases lay between the germline ends. The CDR3 has 15 amino acids. Germline CDR1 is KGHSH and CDR2 is LQKENI. The CDR3 loop is CASSPPGGNHYGYTF. In DNA, the CDR3 is TGTGCCAGCTCACCACCGGGGGGGAATCACTATGGCTACACCTTC.

The chain joins TRBV11-3 to TRBJ1-1; no reliable D call. The CDR3 is 12 residues long. Trimming took 5 bases from V and 7 from J, leaving 11 bases between them. CDR1 and CDR2 (germline): SGHNT, YENEEA. Written as DNA, the CDR3 is TGTGCCAGCAGCCCCGGACTCCATGAAGCTTTCTTT. It encodes CASSPGLHEAFF.

This clone was seen a single time. J is TRBJ2-7 and V is TRBV18; 11 bases fit TRBD2. Germline CDR1 reads KGHSH; CDR2 reads LQKENI. After removal of 3 bases from V and 4 bases from J, the junction contained 8 bases not matched to a gene. The CDR3 runs to 16 residues. The CDR3 is CASSPPVAGGLYEQYF. The DNA of the CDR3 is TGTGCCAGCTCACCGCCTGTAGCGGGGGGGCTTTACGAGCAGTACTTC.

The chain is built from TRBV9 and TRBJ1-6; TRBD1 is a possible D gene (6 bases). The V gene lost 4 bases and the J gene lost 6 bases, with 17 bases spanning the gap. This CDR3 contains 16 residues. Germline CDR1 and CDR2: SGDLS and YYNGEE. CDR3 nucleotide sequence: TGTGCCAGCAGCCCTCGGGGGGACAATTTTAATTCACCCCTCCACTTT. Protein sequence: CASSPRGDNFNSPLHF.

J is TRBJ2-5 and V is TRBV10-2, with 8 bases lining up with TRBD2. In germline, CDR1 is WSHSY, CDR2 SAAADI. The CDR3 covers 16 residues. The J segment lost 0 bases and the V segment lost 0 bases, leaving 3 bases of the junction unmatched. The DNA for the CDR3 is TGCGCCAGCAGTGAGTCCCCAGCGGGGGACCAAGAGACCCAGTACTTC. Its protein is CASSESPAGDQETQYF.

The V call is TRBV14, the J call TRBJ2-3; 9 nucleotides agree with TRBD2. The J segment lost 6 bases and the V segment lost 3 bases, leaving 4 bases of the junction unmatched. Germline CDR1 SGHDN, CDR2 FVKESK. This CDR3 comprises 14 residues. The CDR3 coding sequence is TGTGCCAGCAGCCATTTAGCGGGAGAGGATACGCAGTATTTT. Encoded protein: CASSHLAGEDTQYF.

The V and J genes are TRBV12-5 and TRBJ1-5; maybe TRBD1 (5 bases). The CDR3 loop spans 14 amino acids. Looked up from germline, CDR1 is LGHNT and CDR2 is FRNRAP. V lost 1 base to trimming and J lost 7 bases, with 11 bases between them. The CDR3 sequence: CASGLAGSGQPQHF. DNA of the CDR3: TGTGCTAGTGGTTTGGCAGGGTCTGGACAGCCCCAGCATTTT. The full variable domain, completed using reference TRBV12-5 and TRBJ1-5, is DARVTQTPRHKVTEMGQEVTMRCQPILGHNTVFWYRQTMMQGLELLAYFRNRAPLDDSGMPKDRFSAEMPDATLATLKIQPSEPRDSAVYFCASGLAGSGQPQHFGDGTRLSIL.

The count of this clone is one. This sequence joins TRBV12-5 and TRBJ1-2; D is uncertain. The CDR3 contains 12 residues. Trimming cost V 9 bases and J 8 bases, with 16 bases left between them. Germline V gene sequence: CDR1 LGHNT, CDR2 FRNRAP. This CDR3 is CARDWLLGGYTF. The CDR3 DNA reads TGTGCTAGGGACTGGTTACTTGGGGGCTACACCTTC.

This clone was detected a few times. The DNA for the CDR3 is TGTGCCAGCAGGCCCAACTATAGCAATCAGCCCCAGCATTTT. Protein sequence: CASRPNYSNQPQHF. The chain combines TRBV2 with TRBJ1-5; D unclear. Per the germline V gene, CDR1 is SNHLY and CDR2 is FYNNEI. This CDR3 contains 14 residues. V dropped 6 bases and J dropped 0 bases, with 9 bases sitting between them.

The chain links TRBV7-9 to TRBJ1-2, with 10 bases fitting TRBD1. After removal of 4 bases from V and 4 bases from J, the junction contained 3 bases not matched to a gene. There are 14 residues in the CDR3. Germline CDR1 SEHNR, CDR2 FQNEAQ (reference sequence). CDR3 DNA sequence: TGTGCCAGCAGCTCCGGGACAGGGGCCTATGGCTACACCTTC. Its translation is CASSSGTGAYGYTF.